This is a list of T cell receptor beta chains from one sample in a study of cytomegalovirus exposure and HLA in healthy donors. TCRdb's table, derived via immunoSEQ multiplex PCR, lists solely in-frame clones and lacks some. The sample table sets out 100,000 to 150,000 clones. The source material was PBMCs. Every receptor here comes from a man aged 18 to 35 in good health and CMV-seronegative. Both conserved end residues are part of each CDR3. Each record gives: CDR3 length, D gene, J gene, V gene, CDR3 DNA, CDR3 protein. D genes are given only for firm matches.

12 | . | TRBJ2-3 | TRBV2 | TGTGCCAGCATGCGAAGGGGGGATACGCAGTATTTT | CASMRRGDTQYF
16 | TRBD1 | TRBJ2-1 | TRBV11-3 | TGTGCCAGCAGTTTAGTCGGGACAGGGGGCTTTCGGGAGCAGTTCTTC | CASSLVGTGGFREQFF
13 | . | TRBJ1-1 | TRBV19 | TGTGCCAGTAGTTTATACACAGACACTGAAGCTTTCTTT | CASSLYTDTEAFF
13 | . | TRBJ1-2 | TRBV11-3 | TGTGCCAGCAGCTTAGCTACCGACTATGGCTACACCTTC | CASSLATDYGYTF
15 | TRBD2 | TRBJ2-2 | TRBV28 | TGTGCCAGCAGGCCCTCCCTAGCGGGAACCGGGGAGCTGTTTTTT | CASRPSLAGTGELFF
15 | TRBD1 | TRBJ2-3 | TRBV6-6 | TGTGCCAGCAGCCTTCTCAGGGGGATAGGAGATACGCAGTATTTT | CASSLLRGIGDTQYF
15 | . | TRBJ1-5 | TRBV4-3 | TGCGCCAGCAGCCAAGATCGGGGGGCAGGTCAGCCCCAGCATTTT | CASSQDRGAGQPQHF
17 | TRBD2 | TRBJ2-5 | TRBV7-9 | TGTGCCAGCAGCTTGAGGAGTGGCGGGGGGACCCAAGAGACCCAGTACTTC | CASSLRSGGGTQETQYF
16 | TRBD2 | TRBJ2-1 | TRBV5-1 | TGCGCCAGCAGCTTAACGGGACTAGCGGGAGCCAGTGAGCAGTTCTTC | CASSLTGLAGASEQFF
17 | TRBD2 | TRBJ2-7 | TRBV7-2 | TGTGCCAGCAGCTTAGGTGCTAGCGGGCGGATGGCGTACGAGCAGTACTTC | CASSLGASGRMAYEQYF
14 | . | TRBJ1-4 | TRBV4-1 | TGCGCCAGCAGCCAAGACAGGGGCGATGAAAAACTGTTTTTT | CASSQDRGDEKLFF
15 | . | TRBJ1-2 | TRBV5-6 | TGTGCCAGCACGCGCTGGGAGGGGCAACCCTATGGCTACACCTTC | CASTRWEGQPYGYTF
15 | . | TRBJ2-7 | TRBV18 | TGTGCCAGCTCACCACAAAGGGACTCCTTCTACGAGCAGTACTTC | CASSPQRDSFYEQYF
15 | . | TRBJ2-5 | TRBV9 | TGTGCCAGCAGCACCCGTTCCTGGGGCGGAGAGACCCAGTACTTC | CASSTRSWGGETQYF
13 | TRBD1 | TRBJ2-7 | TRBV2 | TGTGCCACCTACGGGACAGCTTACCCCTCCCCGTACTTC | CATYGTAYPSPYF
12 | . | TRBJ1-6 | TRBV30 | TGTGCCTGGAATCAGGCGCCTTCACCCCTCCACTTT | CAWNQAPSPLHF
14 | . | TRBJ2-7 | TRBV5-1 | TGCGCCAGCAGCTTGCTTTCCGAGGACTACGAGCAGTACTTC | CASSLLSEDYEQYF
15 | TRBD1 | TRBJ1-1 | TRBV14 | TGTGCCAGCAGCGACTTGGGGACAGCAATGGCTGAAGCTTTCTTT | CASSDLGTAMAEAFF
14 | . | TRBJ1-2 | TRBV7-9 | TGTGCCAGCAGCCCCGCAGGTGGTTTTTATGGCTACACCTTC | CASSPAGGFYGYTF
15 | . | TRBJ2-1 | TRBV28 | TGTGCCAGCAGTCCTTTTCGGACCGGGGTCTATGAGCAGTTCTTC | CASSPFRTGVYEQFF
13 | TRBD1 | TRBJ1-2 | TRBV25-1 | TGTGCCAGCAGTGACGGGACAGGGTGGGGCTACACCTTC | CASSDGTGWGYTF
14 | . | TRBJ1-5 | TRBV29-1 | TGCAGCGCTGGGGGGATGGGAAGCAATCAGCCCCAGCATTTT | CSAGGMGSNQPQHF
14 | TRBD1 | TRBJ1-6 | TRBV30 | TGTGCCTGGAGGAACCAAGGGGGCTATTCACCCCTCCACTTT | CAWRNQGGYSPLHF
13 | . | TRBJ2-1 | TRBV7-9 | TGTGCCAGCAGCTCTGAACGGGTTGGTGAGCAGTTCTTC | CASSSERVGEQFF
11 | . | TRBJ1-1 | TRBV5-1 | TGCGCCAGCAGGCTTGCGGCTGAAGCTTTCTTT | CASRLAAEAFF
14 | TRBD1 | TRBJ2-7 | TRBV5-1 | TGCGCCAGCAGCTCCCGGGACAGTACCTACGAGCAGTACTTC | CASSSRDSTYEQYF
13 | . | TRBJ2-7 | TRBV9 | TGTGCCAGCAGCGCATCAGGCTCCTACGAGCAGTACTTC | CASSASGSYEQYF
15 | TRBD2 | TRBJ2-1 | TRBV7-3 | TGTGCCAGCAGCCCTGCAGGGACTAGCTTGGGTGAGCAGTTCTTC | CASSPAGTSLGEQFF
14 | TRBD1 | TRBJ1-2 | TRBV5-1 | TGCGCCAGCAGCTGGGGACAGGACGAGACTTACTACACCTTC | CASSWGQDETYYTF
17 | TRBD2 | TRBJ2-1 | TRBV10-2 | TGCGCCAGCAGTGAGTCGTACAGCGGGGGGGCGGGGAATGAGCAGTTCTTC | CASSESYSGGAGNEQFF
16 | TRBD1 | TRBJ1-2 | TRBV25-1 | TGTGCCAGCAGTGATCCCGGGACAGGGTCTATCTATGGCTACACCTTC | CASSDPGTGSIYGYTF
14 | . | TRBJ2-3 | TRBV11-1 | TGTGCCAGCAGCTTAGGGGTAGCCACAGATACGCAGTATTTT | CASSLGVATDTQYF
15 | TRBD1 | TRBJ2-5 | TRBV7-9 | TGTGCCAGCAGCTCTTTCAGGGGGCCGGAAGAGACCCAGTACTTC | CASSSFRGPEETQYF
14 | . | TRBJ1-4 | TRBV28 | TGTGCCAGCAGTCCCGCGTTGTTTAATGAAAAACTGTTTTTT | CASSPALFNEKLFF
16 | . | TRBJ1-2 | TRBV9 | TGTGCCAGCAGCGTATCCAAAACAGGGAGAACTTATGGCTACACCTTC | CASSVSKTGRTYGYTF
19 | . | TRBJ2-3 | TRBV7-2 | TGTGCCAGCAGCAAACGGGGCAGGGACGGGAGCCTTAATCGAGATACGCAGTATTTT | CASSKRGRDGSLNRDTQYF
13 | . | TRBJ1-5 | TRBV27 | TGTGCCAGCAGTCGGGGGGGGACTCAGCCCCAGCATTTT | CASSRGGTQPQHF
12 | . | TRBJ2-7 | TRBV27 | TGTGCCAGCAGCCCTAGCTCCTACGAGCAGTACTTC | CASSPSSYEQYF
12 | TRBD2 | TRBJ2-1 | TRBV5-1 | TGCGCCAGCAGAGCGGGGGGGGATGAGCAGTTCTTC | CASRAGGDEQFF
15 | . | TRBJ1-1 | TRBV30 | TGTGCCTGGAGTGCTCGAGGTAGTGGAAACACTGAAGCTTTCTTT | CAWSARGSGNTEAFF
14 | . | TRBJ2-2 | TRBV9 | TGTGCCAGCAGCTCGACAGGAGGAGGCAGGGAGCTGTTTTTT | CASSSTGGGRELFF
13 | . | TRBJ1-2 | TRBV27 | TGTGCCAGCAGTTTAAGCAGGGCTTATGGCTACACCTTC | CASSLSRAYGYTF
11 | . | TRBJ1-1 | TRBV6-5 | TGTGCCAGCAGCAGGGGCGCTGAAGCTTTCTTT | CASSRGAEAFF
17 | . | TRBJ1-5 | TRBV27 | TGTGCCAGCAGTCACCGGGGGGGCACTTATAGCAATCAGCCCCAGCATTTT | CASSHRGGTYSNQPQHF
13 | TRBD1 | TRBJ2-7 | TRBV5-1 | TGCGCCAGCAGCTACAGGGGACCCCACGAGCAGTACTTC | CASSYRGPHEQYF
14 | TRBD2 | TRBJ2-3 | TRBV5-4 | TGTGCCAGCAGCTTGAGGCTAGCGGCAGATACGCAGTATTTT | CASSLRLAADTQYF
15 | TRBD2 | TRBJ2-7 | TRBV5-6 | TGTGCCAGCAGGAACCTAGCGGGAAATCCCTACGAGCAGTACTTC | CASRNLAGNPYEQYF
15 | TRBD1 | TRBJ1-6 | TRBV28 | TGTGCCAGCAACCCCACGACAGGGAGCAATTCACCCCTCCACTTT | CASNPTTGSNSPLHF
13 | TRBD1 | TRBJ1-5 | TRBV6-1 | TGTGCCGGGACAGGGAATAGCAATCAGCCCCAGCATTTT | CAGTGNSNQPQHF
15 | TRBD1 | TRBJ2-1 | TRBV6-5 | TGTGCCAGCAGTGTATGGACAGGGGTGAACAATGAGCAGTTCTTC | CASSVWTGVNNEQFF
13 | . | TRBJ2-5 | TRBV25-1 | TGTGCCAGCAGTGGGCTAGCTGGCGAGACCCAGTACTTC | CASSGLAGETQYF
11 | . | TRBJ2-7 | TRBV5-8 | TGTGCCAGCAGGGACAACTACGAGCAGTACTTC | CASRDNYEQYF
12 | . | TRBJ2-3 | TRBV11-3 | TGTGCCAGCGGCAGGGGCCCAGATACGCAGTATTTT | CASGRGPDTQYF
12 | . | TRBJ1-1 | TRBV5-1 | TGCGCCAGCAGCTTTGACTTCCGAGAAGCTTTCTTT | CASSFDFREAFF
12 | . | TRBJ2-7 | TRBV11-3 | TGTGCCAGCAGCTTAGCCAAATACGAGCAGTACTTC | CASSLAKYEQYF
14 | . | TRBJ1-2 | TRBV7-2 | TGTGCCAGCAGCCTCGGGGGAGCTAACTATGGCTACACCTTC | CASSLGGANYGYTF